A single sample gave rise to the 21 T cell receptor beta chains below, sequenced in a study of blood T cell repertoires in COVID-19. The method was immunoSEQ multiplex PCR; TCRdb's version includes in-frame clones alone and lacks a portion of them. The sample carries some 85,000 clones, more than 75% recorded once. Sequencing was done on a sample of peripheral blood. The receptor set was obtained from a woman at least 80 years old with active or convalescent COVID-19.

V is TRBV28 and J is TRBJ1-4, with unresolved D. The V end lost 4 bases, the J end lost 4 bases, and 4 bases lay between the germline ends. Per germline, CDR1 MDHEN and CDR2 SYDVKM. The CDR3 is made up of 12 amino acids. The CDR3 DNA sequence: TGTGCCAGCAGTTCACTTAATGAAAAACTGTTTTTT. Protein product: CASSSLNEKLFF.

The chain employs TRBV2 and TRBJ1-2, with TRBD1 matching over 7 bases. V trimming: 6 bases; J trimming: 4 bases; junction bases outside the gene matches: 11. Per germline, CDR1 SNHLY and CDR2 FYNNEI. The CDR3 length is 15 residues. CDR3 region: CASSATQGVGYGYTF. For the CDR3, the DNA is TGTGCCAGCAGCGCTACCCAGGGGGTCGGCTATGGCTACACCTTC.

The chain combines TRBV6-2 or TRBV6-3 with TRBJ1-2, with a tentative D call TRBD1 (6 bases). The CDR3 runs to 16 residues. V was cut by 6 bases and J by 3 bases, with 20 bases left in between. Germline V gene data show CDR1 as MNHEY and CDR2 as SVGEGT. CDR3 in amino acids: CASSPEEGTLHYGYTF. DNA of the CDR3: TGTGCCAGCAGCCCCGAAGAGGGGACACTACACTATGGCTACACCTTC.

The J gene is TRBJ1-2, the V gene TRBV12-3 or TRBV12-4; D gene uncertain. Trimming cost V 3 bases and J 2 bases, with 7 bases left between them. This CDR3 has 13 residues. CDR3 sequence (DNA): TGTGCCAGCAGTTTGGCGGGGAACTATGGCTACACCTTC. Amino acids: CASSLAGNYGYTF.

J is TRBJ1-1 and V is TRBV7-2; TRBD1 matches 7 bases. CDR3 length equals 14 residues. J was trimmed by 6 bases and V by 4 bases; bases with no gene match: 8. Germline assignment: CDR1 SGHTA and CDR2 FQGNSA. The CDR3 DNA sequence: TGTGCCAGCAGCTCCTACTGGGACAGCCCTGAAGCTTTCTTT. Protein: CASSSYWDSPEAFF.

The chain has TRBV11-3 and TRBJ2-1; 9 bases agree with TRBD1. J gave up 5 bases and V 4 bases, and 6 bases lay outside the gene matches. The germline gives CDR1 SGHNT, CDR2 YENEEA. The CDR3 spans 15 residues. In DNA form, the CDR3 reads TGTGCCAGCAGCTCTGACAGGGGGATGGACAATGAGCAGTTCTTC. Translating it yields CASSSDRGMDNEQFF.

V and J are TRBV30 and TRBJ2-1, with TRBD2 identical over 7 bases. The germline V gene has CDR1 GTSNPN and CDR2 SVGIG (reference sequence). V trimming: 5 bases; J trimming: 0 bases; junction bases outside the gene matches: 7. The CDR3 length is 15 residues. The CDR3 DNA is TGTGCCTGGGGGAAGCGGGGCAGCTCCTACAATGAGCAGTTCTTC. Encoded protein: CAWGKRGSSYNEQFF. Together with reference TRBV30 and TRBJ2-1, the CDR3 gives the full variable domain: SQTIHQWPATLVQPVGSPLSLECTVEGTSNPNLYWYRQAAGRGLQLLFYSVGIGQISSEVPQNLSASRPQDRQFILSSKKLLLSDSGFYLCAWGKRGSSYNEQFFGPGTRLTVL.

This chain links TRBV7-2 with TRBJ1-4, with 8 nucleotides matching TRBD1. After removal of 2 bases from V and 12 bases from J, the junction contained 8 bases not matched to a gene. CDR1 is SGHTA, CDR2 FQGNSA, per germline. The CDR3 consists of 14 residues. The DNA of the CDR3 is TGTGCCAGCAGCTTACAGGGGGCGACCGGTGAACTGTTTTTT. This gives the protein CASSLQGATGELFF. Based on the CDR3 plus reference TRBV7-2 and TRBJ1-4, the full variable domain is GAGVSQSPSNKVTEKGKDVELRCDPISGHTALYWYRQSLGQGLEFLIYFQGNSAPDKSGLPSDRFSAERTGGSVSTLTIQRTQQEDSAVYLCASSLQGATGELFFGSGTQLSVL.

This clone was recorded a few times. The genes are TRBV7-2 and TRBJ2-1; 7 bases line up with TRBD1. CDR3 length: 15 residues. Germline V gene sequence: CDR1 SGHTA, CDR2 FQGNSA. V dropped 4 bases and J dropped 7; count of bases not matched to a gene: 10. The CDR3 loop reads CASSSPSPQGNEQFF. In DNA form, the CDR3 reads TGTGCCAGCAGCTCCCCCTCGCCACAGGGGAATGAGCAGTTCTTC.

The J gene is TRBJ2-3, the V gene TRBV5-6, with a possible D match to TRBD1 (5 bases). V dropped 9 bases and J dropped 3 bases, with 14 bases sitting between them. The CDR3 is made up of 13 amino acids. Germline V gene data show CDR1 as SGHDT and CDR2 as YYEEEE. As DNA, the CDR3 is TGTGCCACTTCGGACATGGGGACAGATACGCAGTATTTT. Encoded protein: CATSDMGTDTQYF.

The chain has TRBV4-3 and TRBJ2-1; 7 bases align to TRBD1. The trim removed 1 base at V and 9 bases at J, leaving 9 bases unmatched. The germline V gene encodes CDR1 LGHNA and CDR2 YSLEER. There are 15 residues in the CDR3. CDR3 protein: CASSQVVGAGGEQFF. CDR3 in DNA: TGCGCCAGCAGCCAAGTGGTAGGTGCAGGGGGTGAGCAGTTCTTC.

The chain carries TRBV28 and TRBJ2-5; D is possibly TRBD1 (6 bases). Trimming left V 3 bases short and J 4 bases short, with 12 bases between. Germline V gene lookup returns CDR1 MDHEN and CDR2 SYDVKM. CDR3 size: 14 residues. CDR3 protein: CASSFSGDRETQYF. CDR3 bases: TGTGCCAGCAGTTTCTCAGGGGATAGAGAGACCCAGTACTTC.

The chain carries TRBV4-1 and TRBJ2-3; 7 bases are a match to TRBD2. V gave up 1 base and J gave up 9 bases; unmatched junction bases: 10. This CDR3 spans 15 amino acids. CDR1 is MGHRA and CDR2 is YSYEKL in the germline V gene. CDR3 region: CASSQAGPVGGTQYF. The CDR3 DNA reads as TGCGCCAGCAGCCAAGCCGGGCCCGTCGGGGGGACGCAGTATTTT.

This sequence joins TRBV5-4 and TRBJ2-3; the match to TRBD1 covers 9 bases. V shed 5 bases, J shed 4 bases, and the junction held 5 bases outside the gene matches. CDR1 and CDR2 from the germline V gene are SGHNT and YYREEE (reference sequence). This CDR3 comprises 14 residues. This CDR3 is CASRDRGSPDTQYF. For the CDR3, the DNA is TGTGCCAGCAGGGACAGGGGCTCCCCAGATACGCAGTATTTT.

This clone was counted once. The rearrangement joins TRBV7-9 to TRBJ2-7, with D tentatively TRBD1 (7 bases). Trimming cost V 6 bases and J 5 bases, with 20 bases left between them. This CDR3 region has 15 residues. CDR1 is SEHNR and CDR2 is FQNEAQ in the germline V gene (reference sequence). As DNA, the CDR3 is TGTGCCAGCAGTATCCAGGGGGGTGTAGTCAACGAGCAGTACTTC. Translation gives CASSIQGGVVNEQYF.

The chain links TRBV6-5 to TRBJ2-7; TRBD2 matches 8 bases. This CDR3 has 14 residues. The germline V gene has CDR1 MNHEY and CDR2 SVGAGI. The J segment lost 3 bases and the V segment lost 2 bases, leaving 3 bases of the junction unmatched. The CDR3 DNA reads TGTGCCAGCAGTTACGCCCGGGAGGGCTACGAGCAGTACTTC. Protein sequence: CASSYAREGYEQYF.

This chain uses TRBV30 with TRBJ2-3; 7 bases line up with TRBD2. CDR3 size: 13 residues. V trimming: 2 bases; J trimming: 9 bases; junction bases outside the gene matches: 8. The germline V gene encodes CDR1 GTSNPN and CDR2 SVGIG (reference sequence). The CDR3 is CAWSFQAGATQYF. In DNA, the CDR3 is TGTGCCTGGAGTTTCCAGGCGGGAGCCACGCAGTATTTT.

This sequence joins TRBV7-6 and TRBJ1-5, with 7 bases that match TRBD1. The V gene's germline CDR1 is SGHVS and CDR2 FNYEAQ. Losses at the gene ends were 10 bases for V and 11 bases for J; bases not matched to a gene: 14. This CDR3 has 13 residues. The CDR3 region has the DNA TGTGCCAACAAGACAGGGAGAAGGCGGGCCCAGCATTTT. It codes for CANKTGRRRAQHF. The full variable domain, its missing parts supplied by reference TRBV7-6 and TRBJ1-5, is GAGVSQSPRYKVTKRGQDVALRCDPISGHVSLYWYRQALGQGPEFLTYFNYEAQQDKSGLPNDRFSAERPEGSISTLTIQRTEQRDSAMYRCANKTGRRRAQHFGDGTRLSIL.

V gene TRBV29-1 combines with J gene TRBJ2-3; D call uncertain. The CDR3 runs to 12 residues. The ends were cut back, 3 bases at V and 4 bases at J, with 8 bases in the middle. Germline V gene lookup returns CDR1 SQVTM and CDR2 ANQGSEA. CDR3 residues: CSVEKPPDTQYF. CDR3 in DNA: TGCAGCGTTGAGAAGCCCCCAGATACGCAGTATTTT.

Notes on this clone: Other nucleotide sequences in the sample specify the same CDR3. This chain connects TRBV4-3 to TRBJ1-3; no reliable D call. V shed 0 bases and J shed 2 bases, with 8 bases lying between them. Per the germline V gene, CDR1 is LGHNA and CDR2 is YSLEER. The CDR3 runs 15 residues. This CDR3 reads CASSQDNRAGNTIYF. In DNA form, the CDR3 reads TGCGCCAGCAGCCAAGATAACAGAGCTGGAAACACCATATATTTT.

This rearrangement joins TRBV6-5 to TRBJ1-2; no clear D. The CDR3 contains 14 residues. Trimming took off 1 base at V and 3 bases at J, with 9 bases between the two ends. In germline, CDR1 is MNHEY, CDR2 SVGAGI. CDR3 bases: TGTGCCAGCAGTTACTTACGGGTTGACTATGGCTACACCTTC. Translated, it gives CASSYLRVDYGYTF.